The source of this T cell receptor beta chain is a study of cytomegalovirus exposure and HLA in healthy donors. This CDR3 comprises 13 residues. Between the trimmed V and J ends, which lost 6 bases and 3 bases, there was a span of 11 bases. CDR1 is SNHLY and CDR2 is FYNNEI in the germline V gene. It was with 60 Vbeta and 13 Jbeta primers that the PCR ran. The assay was immunoSEQ multiplex PCR, and TCRdb's table has in-frame clones only and misses some. Its table records about 130,000 clones. The V gene is TRBV2, the J gene TRBJ1-2, with TRBD1 as a possible D gene (5 bases). The sequence was obtained from a woman aged 40-49 years in good health and CMV-seropositive. Sequencing used PBMCs. The chain's CDR3 is CASRGTLDYGYTF. Written as DNA, the CDR3 is TGTGCCAGCAGGGGGACTCTCGACTATGGCTACACCTTC.